The following is a T cell receptor beta chain sequence with its context. No antigen is known for it. Its ends do not fully match the called genes, so a read error is possible. RNA was extracted from bulk tissue without any cell sorting. Chemotherapy-naive patients with new lung cancer underwent thoracic surgery in China, August–November 2014. A modified ARM-PCR protocol with three rounds of nested PCR amplified TCRbeta. From the multiplex PCR reads, TCRdb called clonotypes with MiXCR, one entry per CDR3 protein. The sample shows approximately 76,000 distinct CDR3 sequences, nearly 70% of them seen only once. The germline gives CDR1 MNHNS, CDR2 SASEGT. The CDR3 totals 14 residues. This entry belongs to a study of tumor and adjacent non-tumor tissue in lung cancer. Study-level information: There were some 11 adenocarcinoma, a couple of squamous cell carcinoma and 1 small cell lung cancer cases. Study-level points and caveats: In normal lung, the top 100 clones were significantly more dominant than in tumor.

This clonotype was sampled from a woman in her 70s with non-small cell lung cancer. The chain has TRBV6-1 and TRBJ1-6; D is perhaps TRBD1 (5 bases). Material: lung tumor tissue. Written as DNA, the CDR3 is TGTGCCGGCAGTGCAGGGACGAGAGAATCACCCCTCCACTTT. This gives the protein CAGSAGTRESPLHF.